A single sample is the source of the 19 T cell receptor beta chains below, sequenced in a study of shared clonotypes between healthy human individuals. TCRdb keeps only in-frame clones here, not all; method: immunoSEQ multiplex PCR. The data contain about 700,000 clones, about 91% of them singletons. Positive CCR7 selection of CD45RO-negative cells yielded the naive CD8 cells, and terminally differentiated effector memory CD45RA+ cells were excluded. The material sequenced was naive CD8+ T cells sorted from blood. These receptors came from a man aged 25-40 years in good health.

The rearrangement joins TRBV6-5 to TRBJ2-7, with D possibly called TRBD1 or TRBD2 (5 bases each). Trimming cost V 5 bases and J 12 bases, with 17 bases left between them. This CDR3 comprises 12 residues. Germline CDR1 MNHEY, CDR2 SVGAGI. CDR3 in amino acids: CASSPGSPLWYF. DNA for the CDR3: TGTGCCAGCAGTCCAGGGAGTCCCCTTTGGTACTTC.

Regarding this clone: Other DNA variants within this sample encode the same CDR3. In nucleotides, the CDR3 is TGTGCCAGCTCAGACTCTTACGAGCAGTACTTC. It codes for CASSDSYEQYF. The chain recombines TRBV18 with TRBJ2-7; no clear D. This CDR3 comprises 11 residues. The germline CDR1 and CDR2 sequences are KGHSH and LQKENI. V lost 5 bases and J lost 4, with 6 bases in between.

The genes are TRBV30 and TRBJ2-2; TRBD2 matches at 7 bases. Per germline, CDR1 GTSNPN and CDR2 SVGIG (reference sequence). V lost 3 bases to trimming and J lost 2 bases; unmatched junction nucleotides: 9. The length of the CDR3 is 16 residues. CDR3 amino acids: CAWRTPGLLNTGELFF. CDR3 nucleotide sequence: TGTGCCTGGAGGACGCCGGGACTACTCAACACCGGGGAGCTGTTTTTT.

The table lists this clone with a count of one. The gene calls are TRBV10-2 and TRBJ2-2, with D possibly being TRBD1 (5 bases). This CDR3 spans 12 amino acids. From germline, CDR1 is WSHSY and CDR2 SAAADI. V was cut by 8 bases and J by 6 bases, with 10 bases left in between. The CDR3 spells CASWVGPGELFF. The CDR3, as DNA: TGCGCCAGCTGGGTGGGGCCCGGGGAGCTGTTTTTT.

The V call is TRBV19, the J call TRBJ2-7; TRBD2 matches 9 bases. The germline V gene has CDR1 LNHDA and CDR2 SQIVND (reference sequence). V was clipped by 5 bases and J by 0 bases; unmatched bases: 8. The CDR3 contains 16 residues. The CDR3: CASSLSSGTSSYEQYF. CDR3 sequence (DNA): TGTGCCAGTAGTCTCTCTAGCGGGACAAGCTCCTACGAGCAGTACTTC. The full variable domain, rest sourced from reference TRBV19 and TRBJ2-7, is DGGITQSPKYLFRKEGQNVTLSCEQNLNHDAMYWYRQDPGQGLRLIYYSQIVNDFQKGDIAEGYSVSREKKESFPLTVTSAQKNPTAFYLCASSLSSGTSSYEQYFGPGTRLTVT.

J is TRBJ2-1 and V is TRBV10-3; 9 bases are a match to TRBD2. Unmatched junction bases numbered 12, after V lost 11 bases and J lost 4 bases. The germline CDR1 and CDR2 sequences are ENHRY and SYGVKD. The length of the CDR3 is 15 residues. The CDR3 region is CASNGRREGYNEQFF. The CDR3 DNA sequence: TGTGCCTCCAACGGGCGGCGGGAGGGATACAATGAGCAGTTCTTC.

The V call is TRBV7-2, the J call TRBJ2-5; D tentatively reads TRBD1 or TRBD2 (6 bases each). V was pared by 4 bases and J by 5 bases, with 26 bases between. The germline CDR1 and CDR2 sequences are SGHTA and FQGNSA. There are 18 residues in the CDR3. The CDR3 region has the DNA TGTGCCAGCAGCTCTGCCCCCGGGGGCGGAATTTCATCCGAGACCCAGTACTTC. This translates into CASSSAPGGGISSETQYF.

This chain links TRBV4-1 with TRBJ2-7, with TRBD1 as a possible D gene (6 bases). The CDR3 has 15 amino acids. The ends were cut back, 1 base at V and 0 bases at J, with 10 bases in the middle. Per the germline V gene, CDR1 is MGHRA and CDR2 is YSYEKL. In nucleotides, the CDR3 is TGCGCCAGCAGCCAAGTTCCGGACAGCTCCTACGAGCAGTACTTC. Its protein product is CASSQVPDSSYEQYF.

Notes on this clone: An end of the junction does not agree with germline; a read error may underlie this. The chain couples TRBV29-1 to TRBJ2-2; D is perhaps TRBD2 (6 bases). Germline lookup yields CDR1 SQVTM and CDR2 ANQGSEA. The CDR3 extends over 14 amino acids. The chain's CDR3 is CSGEDGRGTGELFF. The CDR3 bases are TGCAGCGGTGAAGACGGGCGGGGCACCGGGGAGCTGTTTTTT.

V and J are TRBV6-6 and TRBJ1-5; no clear D. Trimming shortened V by 4 bases and J by 9 bases, and 7 bases separated the two germline ends. CDR1 MNHNY and CDR2 SVGAGI come from the germline V gene (reference sequence). This CDR3 is 11 amino acids long. The CDR3 sequence: CASSLSGPQHF. Written as DNA, the CDR3 is TGTGCCAGCAGTTTGTCGGGGCCCCAGCATTTT.

The V call is TRBV14, the J call TRBJ1-1; D is perhaps TRBD1 (5 bases). Trimming cost V 0 bases and J 6 bases, with 23 bases left between them. The CDR3 extends over 18 amino acids. Per germline, CDR1 SGHDN and CDR2 FVKESK. The CDR3: CASSQEGQGRRPGAEAFF. CDR3 bases: TGTGCCAGCAGCCAAGAAGGGCAGGGCAGGCGACCGGGCGCTGAAGCTTTCTTT.

The table lists this clone with a count of one. CDR3 nucleotide sequence: TGTGCCAGCAGGCTAGCGGGACTCCAAGAGACCCAGTACTTC. It codes for CASRLAGLQETQYF. The rearrangement joins TRBV7-6 to TRBJ2-5; 9 nucleotides line up with TRBD2. The CDR3 totals 14 residues. V lost 6 bases to trimming and J lost 1 base; unmatched junction nucleotides: 3. Germline CDR1 SGHVS, CDR2 FNYEAQ.

The chain carries TRBV7-9 and TRBJ2-5; a possible D gene is TRBD1 (6 bases). The ends were cut back, 2 bases at V and 1 base at J, with 14 bases in the middle. The CDR3 has 16 residues. Germline-derived CDR1 and CDR2 are SEHNR and FQNEAQ (reference sequence). Written as DNA, the CDR3 is TGTGCCAGCAGCTTACTGGCCGGGACATTCCAAGAGACCCAGTACTTC. It specifies CASSLLAGTFQETQYF.

This clone was picked up many times. The rearrangement links TRBV14 to TRBJ2-1, with 7 bases fitting TRBD1. Germline CDR1 SGHDN, CDR2 FVKESK. This CDR3 spans 15 amino acids. J lost 2 bases, V lost 4 bases, and 5 bases had no gene match. CDR3 bases: TGTGCCAGCAGCCGGCAACAGGGGCCCTACAATGAGCAGTTCTTC. Translation: CASSRQQGPYNEQFF.

The chain combines TRBV4-1 with TRBJ1-4; no clear D. From germline, CDR1 is MGHRA and CDR2 YSYEKL. CDR3 length: 16 amino acids. Trimming left V 1 base short and J 6 bases short, with 15 bases between. The CDR3 region is CASSQVFPSRYEKLFF. The CDR3 region has the DNA TGCGCCAGCAGCCAAGTTTTTCCCAGTCGTTATGAAAAACTGTTTTTT.

The CDR3 loop reads CASSKTGSSYNEQFF. The CDR3 nucleotides are TGTGCCAGCAGCAAAACAGGGAGCTCCTACAATGAGCAGTTCTTC. The rearrangement links TRBV7-8 to TRBJ2-1, with D perhaps matching TRBD1 (6 bases). In germline, CDR1 is SGHVS, CDR2 FQNEAQ. V was clipped by 5 bases and J by 0 bases, with 11 bases between them. This CDR3 is 15 amino acids long.

The V gene is TRBV5-6, the J gene TRBJ1-1, with no clear D. Germline V gene sequence: CDR1 SGHDT, CDR2 YYEEEE. CDR3 size: 12 residues. Trimming took 2 bases from V and 4 from J, leaving 6 bases between them. The CDR3 sequence: CASSFLSTEAFF. The CDR3 DNA sequence: TGTGCCAGCAGCTTTCTGTCCACTGAAGCTTTCTTT.

The chain combines TRBV5-6 with TRBJ1-1; D is unresolved. V was shortened by 2 bases and J by 4 bases, with 6 bases between the two germline ends. Germline loops: CDR1 SGHDT, CDR2 YYEEEE. The CDR3 extends over 12 amino acids. In DNA, the CDR3 is TGTGCCAGCAGCTTTGGGGTCACTGAAGCTTTCTTT. This translates into CASSFGVTEAFF.

This clone has only one observation. This chain joins TRBV5-5 and TRBJ2-1; D remains unclear. Germline lookup yields CDR1 SGHKS and CDR2 YYEKEE (reference sequence). This CDR3 contains 15 residues. V was clipped by 3 bases and J by 0 bases, with 10 bases between them. CDR3 bases: TGTGCCAGCAGCTCTTGGCTAAACTCCTACAATGAGCAGTTCTTC. Its protein is CASSSWLNSYNEQFF.